The clone carrying this T cell receptor beta chain was seen more than once but under ten times. Its target is not known. V trimming: 3 bases; J trimming: 1 base; junction bases outside the gene matches: 10. This CDR3 comprises 17 residues. From germline, CDR1 is KGHDR and CDR2 SFDVKD. This record comes from a study of Graves' ophthalmopathy and Graves' hyperthyroidism. Across the whole study: Researchers obtained peripheral blood at initial diagnosis, before any treatment had begun.

Findings of the study overall: Clonotypes were expanded in thyroid at above 0.001 frequency, and most also appeared in blood.

RNA transcripts were the source from which TCR beta CDR3 regions were amplified. First-round RT-PCR relied on HTBI primers, and a second-round multiplex PCR came next. MiXCR, run by TCRdb on the multiplex PCR reads, gives a single entry per CDR3 protein. The top ten hold less than 50% of the sample, which has hundreds of thousands of distinct CDR3 sequences, around 50% seen once. Clinical symptoms, serum thyroxine, TRAb, thyroid ultrasound and orbital computed tomography determined diagnosis. This rearrangement joins TRBV24-1 to TRBJ2-5, with 7 bases that match TRBD1. This TCR derives from an adult man with Graves' ophthalmopathy. Sequencing was performed on peripheral blood. The chain's CDR3 is CATSDHRDSNFQETQYF. Here the CDR3 DNA reads TGTGCCACCAGTGATCACCGGGACAGCAACTTCCAAGAGACCCAGTACTTC.